The 17 T cell receptor beta chains reported below all come from one sample, sequenced in a study of cytomegalovirus exposure and HLA in healthy donors. The PCR employed 60 Vbeta primers together with 13 Jbeta primers. The repertoire was sequenced with immunoSEQ multiplex PCR; TCRdb's copy has only in-frame clones and lacks some. The sample lists some 220,000 clones, 77% occurring once. Sequencing was done on a sample of PBMCs. These receptors all come from a woman aged 55-70 years in good health and CMV-seropositive.

A single count supports this clone. V usage is TRBV11-1 and J usage is TRBJ2-1; 9 bases map to TRBD1. CDR3 length: 16 amino acids. The V gene end was trimmed by 0 bases and the J gene end by 3 bases; junction bases not matched to a gene: 3. Germline assignment: CDR1 SGHAT and CDR2 FQDESV (reference sequence). In DNA, the CDR3 is TGTGCCAGCAGCTTAGCGCGGGACAGGGTCTACAATGAGCAGTTCTTC. Its translation: CASSLARDRVYNEQFF.

The chain combines TRBV11-1 with TRBJ2-2, with unresolved D. The V gene's germline CDR1 is SGHAT and CDR2 FQDESV (reference sequence). This CDR3 is built from 15 residues. V lost 8 bases to trimming and J lost 4 bases, with 17 bases between them. The CDR3 coding sequence is TGTGCCAGCTCCCCCTTTGGCCTTGTCACCGGGGAGCTGTTTTTT. Translating gives CASSPFGLVTGELFF.

J is TRBJ1-2 and V is TRBV14, with D unresolved. With 4 bases removed from V and 5 bases from J, the gap between germline ends came to 26 bases. Germline-derived CDR1 and CDR2 are SGHDN and FVKESK. This CDR3 has 18 residues. CDR3 residues: CASSPSFGGNPESYGYTF. In DNA form, the CDR3 reads TGTGCCAGCAGCCCTAGTTTTGGAGGGAACCCCGAGAGTTATGGCTACACCTTC.

This chain connects TRBV11-1 to TRBJ2-7, with 10 bases matching TRBD2. The CDR3 is 14 amino acids. Trimming removed 6 bases from V and 5 bases from J; junction bases left unmatched: 7. Germline V gene lookup returns CDR1 SGHAT and CDR2 FQDESV (reference sequence). CDR3 nucleotide sequence: TGTGCCAGCAGTCCCGGGACTAGCGTCCACGAGCAGTACTTC. This gives the protein CASSPGTSVHEQYF.

This sequence joins TRBV15 and TRBJ2-5; TRBD1 aligns across 9 bases. The J call may be wrong; the DNA end is better matched by TRBJ2-7. Per the germline V gene, CDR1 is LNHNV and CDR2 is YYDKDF (reference sequence). The CDR3 is 16 amino acids. CDR3 sequence: CATSRASGTGFYEQYF. The CDR3 DNA is TGTGCCACCAGCAGGGCCTCGGGGACAGGGTTCTACGAGCAGTACTTC.

The chain combines TRBV27 with TRBJ2-7; 11 bases align to TRBD2. CDR3 length: 15 amino acids. CDR1 is MNHEY, CDR2 SMNVEV, per germline (reference sequence). Trimming took 6 bases from V and 6 from J; bases not matched to a gene: 10. The CDR3 here is CASRVSGRAEAEQYF. CDR3 sequence (DNA): TGTGCCAGCAGGGTTAGCGGGAGGGCCGAGGCCGAGCAGTACTTC.

This chain joins TRBV6-5 and TRBJ2-5; 10 bases match TRBD2. The DNA end is more similar to TRBJ2-7, so the J call may be wrong. This CDR3 comprises 14 residues. From germline, CDR1 is MNHEY and CDR2 SVGAGI. CDR3 DNA: TGTGCCAGCAGCCCACTAGCGGGGATCTACGAGCAGTACTTC. This gives the protein CASSPLAGIYEQYF.

V usage is TRBV2 and J usage is TRBJ2-1; D remains ambiguous. The CDR3 covers 15 residues. Germline V gene lookup returns CDR1 SNHLY and CDR2 FYNNEI. V was clipped by 2 bases and J by 2 bases, with 10 bases between them. The CDR3: CASSERLDAYNEQFF. CDR3 DNA: TGTGCCAGCAGTGAAAGACTCGACGCCTACAATGAGCAGTTCTTC.

The genes are TRBV10-3 and TRBJ2-5, with TRBD1 matching 9 bases. Near its end, the DNA agrees better with TRBJ2-7, so the J call may be wrong. The length of the CDR3 is 13 residues. From germline, CDR1 is ENHRY and CDR2 SYGVKD. Written as DNA, the CDR3 is TGTGCCATCAGACAGGGGGCTTCCTACGAGCAGTACTTC. This gives the protein CAIRQGASYEQYF.

The chain carries TRBV5-1 and TRBJ2-2, with a possible D match to TRBD1 (5 bases). Trimming shortened V by 2 bases and J by 0 bases, and 8 bases separated the two germline ends. Germline CDR1 is SGHRS and CDR2 is YFSETQ. The length of the CDR3 is 15 residues. Written as DNA, the CDR3 is TGCGCCAGCAGCTTTGACAGCTCGAACACCGGGGAGCTGTTTTTT. This gives the protein CASSFDSSNTGELFF.

The chain is built from TRBV9 and TRBJ2-1; no firm D call. The germline V gene has CDR1 SGDLS and CDR2 YYNGEE. Trimming took 0 bases from V and 2 from J, leaving 9 bases between them. CDR3 length: 15 amino acids. CDR3 in DNA: TGTGCCAGCAGCGTAGGCGTCTCCGCCTACAATGAGCAGTTCTTC. Protein sequence: CASSVGVSAYNEQFF.

The chain combines TRBV4-3 with TRBJ2-7, with TRBD2 matching over 9 bases. Trimming at V came to 1 base and at J to 12 bases, leaving 10 bases not matched to a gene. The germline V gene has CDR1 LGHNA and CDR2 YSLEER. The CDR3 loop spans 14 amino acids. CDR3 sequence: CASSQGLAGFERYF. CDR3 DNA sequence: TGCGCCAGCAGCCAAGGTCTAGCGGGGTTCGAACGGTACTTC.

The rearrangement uses TRBV7-2 and TRBJ2-7; TRBD2 agrees at 8 bases. Germline CDR1 and CDR2: SGHTA and FQGNSA. V gave up 4 bases and J gave up 3 bases; unmatched junction bases: 8. The CDR3 spans 15 residues. CDR3 protein: CASSSGGRALYEQYF. In DNA form, the CDR3 reads TGTGCCAGCAGCTCGGGGGGGCGGGCTCTCTACGAGCAGTACTTC.

As to this clone: The germline gene is not matched at one end of the junction; a read error may be the cause. V and J are TRBV18 and TRBJ1-1; unclear D gene. Germline V gene lookup returns CDR1 KGHSH and CDR2 LQKENI. The CDR3 sequence is 13 residues long. CDR3: CASSPLMNTEAFF. CDR3 bases: TGTGCCAGCTCTCCACTCATGAACACTGAAGCTTTCTTT.

The chain carries TRBV18 and TRBJ1-2; unclear D gene. Trimming pared 3 bases from V and 0 bases from J, leaving 17 bases between. The germline V gene encodes CDR1 KGHSH and CDR2 LQKENI. The CDR3 extends over 17 amino acids. The CDR3 DNA follows: TGTGCCAGCTCACCTCAGGCCTTCCCTCAAGCTAACTATGGCTACACCTTC. As protein: CASSPQAFPQANYGYTF.

The chain recombines TRBV7-9 with TRBJ1-6; 8 bases agree with TRBD1. This CDR3 region has 15 residues. Unmatched junction bases numbered 7, after V lost 2 bases and J lost 10 bases. Germline CDR1 is SEHNR and CDR2 is FQNEAQ (reference sequence). The CDR3 loop reads CASSLSGQGRSPLHF. CDR3 nucleotide sequence: TGTGCCAGCAGCTTATCCGGACAGGGTCGGTCACCCCTCCACTTT.

The chain uses TRBV28 and TRBJ1-2; 7 bases map to TRBD1. V lost 5 bases and J lost 8; bases outside the gene matches: 8. CDR3 length: 13 residues. CDR1 MDHEN and CDR2 SYDVKM come from the germline V gene. CDR3 loop: CASSDRVVQGYTF. CDR3 nucleotides: TGTGCCAGCAGTGACAGGGTCGTGCAGGGCTACACCTTC.